The 10 T cell receptor beta chains in this list originate from one sample, sequenced in a study of blood T cell repertoires in COVID-19. Data came from immunoSEQ multiplex PCR; TCRdb stores just in-frame clones and leaves some out. The profile shows about 89,000 clones, 72% of them singletons. Sequenced sample: peripheral blood. These receptors came from a woman aged 80 or older with acute or convalescent COVID-19.

The chain recombines TRBV28 with TRBJ1-5; 7 bases line up with TRBD1. CDR1 and CDR2 from the germline V gene are MDHEN and SYDVKM. The CDR3 runs to 18 residues. The V gene end was trimmed by 6 bases and the J gene end by 0 bases; junction bases not matched to a gene: 14. The CDR3 coding sequence is TGTGCCAGCAGCCCCGGGACCGGGACAGAATATAGCAATCAGCCCCAGCATTTT. This encodes CASSPGTGTEYSNQPQHF.

V gene TRBV3-1 (or the pseudogene TRBV3-2) combines with J gene TRBJ2-3, with D uncertain. Trimming took 0 bases from V and 6 from J, leaving 4 bases between them. Germline-derived CDR1 and CDR2 are LGHDT and YNNKEL (reference sequence). The length of the CDR3 is 12 residues. CDR3 DNA sequence: TGTGCCAGCAGCCAAGAGCGGGATACGCAGTATTTT. It codes for CASSQERDTQYF.

CDR3 region: CATSEWTGPTYEQYF. DNA of the CDR3: TGTGCCACCAGTGAGTGGACAGGGCCAACCTACGAGCAGTACTTC. The chain recombines TRBV24-1 with TRBJ2-7, with 8 bases identical to TRBD1. There are 15 residues in the CDR3. Germline V gene data show CDR1 as KGHDR and CDR2 as SFDVKD. Trimming cost V 4 bases and J 2 bases; bases outside gene matches: 6.

This sequence joins TRBV29-1 and TRBJ1-3; the D is unclear. The germline V and J ends were trimmed by 4 bases and 0 bases, with 7 bases remaining between them. From germline, CDR1 is SQVTM and CDR2 ANQGSEA. The CDR3 extends over 13 amino acids. As DNA, the CDR3 is TGCAGCGTTGGAATGAGCTCTGGAAACACCATATATTTT. Amino acids: CSVGMSSGNTIYF. Full variable domain (remainder filled in from reference TRBV29-1 and TRBJ1-3): SAVISQKPSRDICQRGTSLTIQCQVDSQVTMMFWYRQQPGQSLTLIATANQGSEATYESGFVIDKFPISRPNLTFSTLTVSNMSPEDSSIYLCSVGMSSGNTIYFGEGSWLTVV.

V is TRBV7-9 and J is TRBJ2-7, with TRBD1 matching over 9 bases. The CDR3 is made up of 17 amino acids. V was clipped by 5 bases and J by 4 bases; unmatched bases: 15. Germline V CDR1 and CDR2: SEHNR, FQNEAQ (reference sequence). The chain's CDR3 is CASSPNRDRAPFYEQYF. In DNA, the CDR3 is TGTGCCAGCAGCCCAAACCGGGACAGGGCCCCTTTTTACGAGCAGTACTTC.

This chain joins TRBV11-2 and TRBJ1-1, with no clear D. CDR1 and CDR2 (germline): SGHAT, FQNNGV. The CDR3 has 14 amino acids. Trimming removed 0 bases from V and 10 bases from J, with 15 bases in between. The CDR3 coding sequence is TGTGCCAGCAGCTTAGAGCGCGTCGTCCCCGGAGCTTTCTTT. Its protein is CASSLERVVPGAFF.

The chain carries TRBV6-5 and TRBJ1-2; D gene ambiguous. V lost 0 bases and J lost 3, with 5 bases in between. Germline V gene lookup returns CDR1 MNHEY and CDR2 SVGAGI. The CDR3 runs to 13 residues. CDR3 amino acids: CASSYSRDYGYTF. The CDR3 DNA sequence: TGTGCCAGCAGTTACTCGAGGGACTATGGCTACACCTTC.

This chain joins TRBV5-6 and TRBJ1-5; 7 bases fit TRBD1. The CDR3 is 17 amino acids. Germline V gives CDR1 SGHDT, CDR2 YYEEEE. Germline trimming cut 3 bases from V and 0 bases from J; bases unmatched to any gene: 9. The CDR3 DNA follows: TGTGCCAGCAGCTACGGACAGGTCAGCAATAGCAATCAGCCCCAGCATTTT. It specifies CASSYGQVSNSNQPQHF.

J is TRBJ1-2 and V is TRBV5-4, with D perhaps matching TRBD1 (5 bases). Germline V gene sequence: CDR1 SGHNT, CDR2 YYREEE (reference sequence). The CDR3 totals 14 residues. The V end lost 0 bases, the J end lost 1 base, and 7 bases lay between the germline ends. CDR3 DNA: TGTGCCAGCAGCTTGGCGACAGATAACTATGGCTACACCTTC. This codes for CASSLATDNYGYTF.

The rearrangement links TRBV5-1 to TRBJ1-2, with a weak D call TRBD1 (5 bases). Germline V gives CDR1 SGHRS, CDR2 YFSETQ. CDR3 length: 13 amino acids. With 4 bases removed from V and 1 base from J, the gap between germline ends came to 8 bases. CDR3 DNA: TGCGCCAGCAGCCCGGGGGGTAACTATGGCTACACCTTC. It is translated as CASSPGGNYGYTF.